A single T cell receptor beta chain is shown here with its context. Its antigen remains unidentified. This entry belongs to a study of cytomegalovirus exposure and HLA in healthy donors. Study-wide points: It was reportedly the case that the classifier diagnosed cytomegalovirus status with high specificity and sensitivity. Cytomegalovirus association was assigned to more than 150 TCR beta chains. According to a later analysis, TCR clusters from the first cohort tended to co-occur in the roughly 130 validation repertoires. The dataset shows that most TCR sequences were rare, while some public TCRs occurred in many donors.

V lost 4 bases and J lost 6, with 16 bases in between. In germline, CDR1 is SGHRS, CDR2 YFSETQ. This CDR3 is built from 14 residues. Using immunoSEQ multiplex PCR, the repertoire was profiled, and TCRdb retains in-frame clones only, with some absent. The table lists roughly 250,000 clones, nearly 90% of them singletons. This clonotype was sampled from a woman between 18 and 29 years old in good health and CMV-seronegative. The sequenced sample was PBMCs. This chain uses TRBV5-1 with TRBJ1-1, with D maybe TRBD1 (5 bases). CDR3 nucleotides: TGCGCCAGCAGCAGCAACTACCAGGGCGCTGAAGCTTTCTTT. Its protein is CASSSNYQGAEAFF.